The rows below give T cell receptor beta chains drawn from one sample of a study of PD-1 blockade in mismatch repair-deficient tumors. Sequencing was performed with immunoSEQ multiplex PCR; in TCRdb, only in-frame clones are kept and a portion is missing. This sample carries under 20,000 clones, about 86% of them seen once, and the ten largest clones take under 3.5%. Here the sequenced sample was PBMCs, taken 4 weeks after starting pembrolizumab. The source is an adult with mismatch repair-deficient cancer. Both conserved end residues are trimmed from each CDR3. D genes are given only for firm matches.

J gene	V gene	D gene	CDR3 protein
TRBJ1-1	TRBV28	NA	ASSRTGFRDTEAF
TRBJ1-1	TRBV2	NA	ASSDIPGTEAF
TRBJ2-1	TRBV11-2	NA	ASSNLEKAYNEQF
TRBJ2-1	TRBV21-1	NA	ASSAAGTGRPPRF
TRBJ1-1	TRBV5-8	TRBD1	ASSLVRGSSTEAF
TRBJ2-1	TRBV7-3	TRBD1	ASSTRGQGARNNEQF
TRBJ2-3	TRBV5-1	TRBD1	ASSLGGQGYGDTQY
TRBJ1-5	TRBV28	NA	ASGAQGYSNQPQH
TRBJ2-2	TRBV27	TRBD2	ASSLWLAGYTGELF
TRBJ2-3	TRBV7-2	NA	ASSAYSDTQY
TRBJ1-2	TRBV28	TRBD1	ASSSGGGYT
TRBJ1-4	TRBV19	TRBD1	ASRVTGGNEKLF
TRBJ1-5	TRBV10-3	TRBD1	AISEQGSNQPQH
TRBJ2-5	TRBV5-1	TRBD2	ASSPGTSGSQTQY